The 26 T cell receptor beta chains below all came from one sample that was sequenced in a study of blood T cell repertoires in COVID-19. The protocol was immunoSEQ multiplex PCR, while the TCRdb copy is restricted to in-frame clones and leaves out a portion. The sample has roughly 34,000 clones, less than 95% seen once. What was sequenced was peripheral blood. The receptors shown here come from a man older than 75 with acute or convalescent COVID-19.

This clone came up once. The chain combines TRBV11-2 with TRBJ2-5; TRBD2 matches 7 bases. The CDR3 spans 16 residues. With V trimmed by 5 bases and J by 1 base, 10 bases remained unmatched. Germline-derived CDR1 and CDR2 are SGHAT and FQNNGV. The CDR3 nucleotides read TGTGCCAGCAGCCTTACCCCGCGACTAGCCCAAGAGACCCAGTACTTC. This translates into CASSLTPRLAQETQYF.

This chain uses TRBV27 with TRBJ1-2; 7 bases match TRBD1. The CDR3 runs 13 residues. J lost 4 bases, V lost 6 bases, and 5 bases had no gene match. Germline V gene data show CDR1 as MNHEY and CDR2 as SMNVEV (reference sequence). CDR3 in amino acids: CASSLRGRYGYTF. In nucleotides, the CDR3 is TGTGCCAGCAGCCTGAGGGGGCGCTATGGCTACACCTTC.

The V gene is TRBV30, the J gene TRBJ1-3, with TRBD1 identical over 8 bases. The CDR3 is made up of 15 amino acids. J lost 2 bases, V lost 0 bases, and 3 bases had no gene match. Looked up from germline, CDR1 is GTSNPN and CDR2 is SVGIG (reference sequence). CDR3 nucleotide sequence: TGTGCCTGGAGTGTCCTCAGGGGGCCTGGAAACACCATATATTTT. Translating gives CAWSVLRGPGNTIYF.

This clone has just a few counts. This rearrangement joins TRBV28 to TRBJ1-5; the D gene is possibly TRBD1 (6 bases). This CDR3 is 18 amino acids long. Trimming pared 5 bases from V and 3 bases from J, leaving 23 bases between. Germline V gene sequence: CDR1 MDHEN, CDR2 SYDVKM. The CDR3 region is CASSMGVWAGVNNQPQHF. CDR3 coding DNA: TGTGCCAGCAGTATGGGTGTGTGGGCAGGGGTCAACAATCAGCCCCAGCATTTT.

The chain joins TRBV28 to TRBJ1-1; 8 bases align to TRBD1. Trimming removed 5 bases from V and 2 bases from J; junction bases left unmatched: 7. This CDR3 is built from 15 residues. Per the germline V gene, CDR1 is MDHEN and CDR2 is SYDVKM. The chain's CDR3 is CASSPPGQGNTEAFF. The CDR3 nucleotides read TGTGCCAGCAGTCCCCCCGGACAGGGTAACACTGAAGCTTTCTTT.

The gene calls are TRBV25-1 and TRBJ2-6, with no clear D. Per germline, CDR1 MGHDK and CDR2 SYGVNS. V gave up 3 bases and J gave up 3 bases, with 6 bases separating them. This CDR3 has 14 amino acids. CDR3 region: CASSDRGGANVLTF. The CDR3 DNA is TGTGCCAGCAGTGACCGAGGTGGGGCCAACGTCCTGACTTTC.

The rearrangement links TRBV9 to TRBJ1-1, with 8 nucleotides matching TRBD1. The V segment lost 5 bases and the J segment 5 bases; nucleotides outside the gene matches: 8. The germline gives CDR1 SGDLS, CDR2 YYNGEE. The CDR3 loop spans 14 amino acids. The DNA for the CDR3 is TGTGCCAGCAGTGCCAGGGGGCGGGATACTGAAGCTTTCTTT. Its translation is CASSARGRDTEAFF.

This clone has more than one count but fewer than ten. The V gene is TRBV13, the J gene TRBJ2-3; no reliable D call. The CDR3 is made up of 15 amino acids. CDR1 is PRHDT and CDR2 is FYEKMQ in the germline V gene (reference sequence). V was clipped by 4 bases and J by 3 bases, with 14 bases between them. CDR3 nucleotides: TGTGCCAGCAGCTACAGAACACTGACAACAGATACGCAGTATTTT. Translation gives CASSYRTLTTDTQYF.

The V gene is TRBV19, the J gene TRBJ1-2; no clear D. Germline V gives CDR1 LNHDA, CDR2 SQIVND (reference sequence). This CDR3 spans 16 amino acids. Trimming removed 5 bases from V and 4 bases from J, with 20 bases in between. In nucleotides, the CDR3 is TGTGCCAGTAGTCAATATGACAAATCGAAGACCTATGGCTACACCTTC. This gives the protein CASSQYDKSKTYGYTF.

This clone was seen a handful of times. The CDR3 sequence is CASSFRDSREKLFF. CDR3 sequence (DNA): TGTGCCAGCAGTTTCCGGGACAGCCGTGAAAAACTGTTTTTT. The chain employs TRBV2 and TRBJ1-4, with 7 bases aligning to TRBD1. Germline assignment: CDR1 SNHLY and CDR2 FYNNEI. The CDR3 runs 14 residues. Germline trimming cut 5 bases from V and 7 bases from J; bases unmatched to any gene: 7.

The J gene is TRBJ1-5, the V gene TRBV18; 9 bases match TRBD1. This CDR3 has 17 residues. Germline lookup yields CDR1 KGHSH and CDR2 LQKENI. Germline trimming cut 1 base from V and 6 bases from J; bases unmatched to any gene: 10. CDR3 bases: TGTGCCAGCTCACCACTGGCCGTGACAGGGGGAGTTCAGCCCCAGCATTTT. Protein sequence: CASSPLAVTGGVQPQHF. The complete variable domain, with remaining parts taken from reference TRBV18 and TRBJ1-5, reads NAGVMQNPRHLVRRRGQEARLRCSPMKGHSHVYWYRQLPEEGLKFMVYLQKENIIDESGMPKERFSAEFPKEGPSILRIQQVVRGDSAAYFCASSPLAVTGGVQPQHFGDGTRLSIL.

CDR3 in amino acids: CAISGTGEAYEQYF. In nucleotides, the CDR3 is TGTGCCATCAGTGGAACAGGGGAAGCCTACGAGCAGTACTTC. The chain couples TRBV10-3 to TRBJ2-7; 7 positions match TRBD1. V lost 4 bases and J lost 2; bases outside the gene matches: 5. The CDR3 runs 14 residues. Looked up from germline, CDR1 is ENHRY and CDR2 is SYGVKD.

This clone was seen a single time. The chain joins TRBV19 to TRBJ1-2; perhaps TRBD1 as D (6 bases). V lost 3 bases and J lost 4, with 12 bases in between. Germline CDR1 is LNHDA and CDR2 is SQIVND (reference sequence). The CDR3 is made up of 14 amino acids. CDR3 DNA sequence: TGTGCCAGTAGTATCGTGGGGGCCAGCTATGGCTACACCTTC. This translates into CASSIVGASYGYTF.

The V call is TRBV11-2, the J call TRBJ2-3; a possible D gene is TRBD1 (5 bases). The germline V gene has CDR1 SGHAT and CDR2 FQNNGV. This CDR3 is built from 15 residues. Trimming cost V 2 bases and J 6 bases, with 15 bases left between them. The CDR3 reads CASSLRGHLEDTQYF. CDR3 DNA: TGTGCCAGCAGCTTAAGGGGTCACCTTGAGGATACGCAGTATTTT.

This chain uses TRBV9 with TRBJ2-1, with D possibly matching TRBD1 (5 bases). The length of the CDR3 is 15 residues. CDR1 and CDR2 (germline): SGDLS, YYNGEE. V lost 1 base and J 6 bases, leaving 14 bases between the germline ends. CDR3 bases: TGTGCCAGCAGCGTACGAGGCTCTCAGGGCAATGAGCAGTTCTTC. Protein: CASSVRGSQGNEQFF.

The rearrangement links TRBV6-4 to TRBJ1-2; no reliable D call. The CDR3 length is 13 residues. The germline V gene encodes CDR1 MRHNA and CDR2 SNTAGT. The V end lost 3 bases, the J end lost 4 bases, and 9 bases lay between the germline ends. In DNA, the CDR3 is TGTGCCAGCAGTGAATCCTATGGCTATGGCTACACCTTC. Translating gives CASSESYGYGYTF.

This sequence joins TRBV5-1 and TRBJ1-3, with D possibly TRBD1 on 5 matching bases. This CDR3 has 13 amino acids. V lost 0 bases to trimming and J lost 4 bases, with 5 bases between them. The germline CDR1 and CDR2 sequences are SGHRS and YFSETQ. CDR3 region: CASSLDRGNTIYF. CDR3 in DNA: TGCGCCAGCAGCTTGGACAGGGGAAACACCATATATTTT.

V usage is TRBV19 and J usage is TRBJ1-6, with 9 positions matching TRBD1. Per the germline V gene, CDR1 is LNHDA and CDR2 is SQIVND (reference sequence). The ends lost 7 bases at V and 7 bases at J; junction bases unmatched: 14. This CDR3 region has 17 residues. This CDR3 reads CASTSRGQGGSNSPLHF. In DNA form, the CDR3 reads TGTGCCAGTACCTCCCGGGGACAGGGCGGCTCCAATTCACCCCTCCACTTT.

The chain combines TRBV29-1 with TRBJ2-5; D gene ambiguous. V was trimmed by 3 bases and J by 2 bases, leaving 19 bases between them. This CDR3 is built from 16 residues. Germline assignment: CDR1 SQVTM and CDR2 ANQGSEA. In nucleotides, the CDR3 is TGCAGCGTTGACTTGACACCCCTCGGCACACAAGAGACCCAGTACTTC. This codes for CSVDLTPLGTQETQYF.

The chain links TRBV7-6 to TRBJ1-5, with D possibly being TRBD1 (6 bases). CDR3 length: 13 amino acids. V was clipped by 7 bases and J by 6 bases, with 13 bases between them. CDR1 is SGHVS, CDR2 FNYEAQ, per germline. The CDR3 bases are TGTGCCAGCACCACAGGGCCGGGTCAGCCCCAGCATTTT. As protein: CASTTGPGQPQHF.

V and J are TRBV3-1 (or the pseudogene TRBV3-2) and TRBJ2-7, with D possibly matching TRBD2 (5 bases). V lost 3 bases, J lost 3 bases, and 12 bases lay in between. Germline CDR1 LGHDT, CDR2 YNNKEL (reference sequence). This CDR3 has 14 residues. The CDR3: CASSQNGGYYEQYF. The CDR3 DNA reads as TGTGCCAGCAGCCAGAACGGAGGATACTACGAGCAGTACTTC.

The CDR3 region is CASSQAGGITGELFF. The CDR3 DNA is TGTGCCAGCAGCCAAGCAGGGGGGATAACCGGGGAGCTGTTTTTT. The chain links TRBV3-1 (or the pseudogene TRBV3-2) to TRBJ2-2; D might be TRBD1 (7 bases). The V end lost 1 base, the J end lost 5 bases, and 11 bases lay between the germline ends. CDR1 and CDR2 (germline): LGHDT, YNNKEL (reference sequence). CDR3 length: 15 amino acids.

This sequence joins TRBV19 and TRBJ1-5; D unresolved. From germline, CDR1 is LNHDA and CDR2 SQIVND (reference sequence). V was shortened by 7 bases and J by 1 base, with 17 bases between the two germline ends. The CDR3 spans 16 residues. CDR3 amino acids: CASIPNPGGSNQPQHF. CDR3 sequence (DNA): TGTGCCAGTATCCCCAATCCAGGTGGGAGCAATCAGCCCCAGCATTTT.

The chain's CDR3 is CASSEGPRAYEQYF. The CDR3 DNA follows: TGTGCCAGCAGTGAAGGCCCCAGGGCCTACGAGCAGTACTTC. The V gene is TRBV6-1, the J gene TRBJ2-7; maybe TRBD1 (5 bases). Trimming pared 1 base from V and 2 bases from J, leaving 9 bases between. The CDR3 has 14 amino acids. Germline V gives CDR1 MNHNS, CDR2 SASEGT.

This chain uses TRBV4-2 with TRBJ1-3; 7 bases are shared with TRBD1. Germline CDR1 and CDR2: LGHNA and YNFKEQ. This CDR3 spans 16 amino acids. Germline trimming cut 2 bases from V and 4 bases from J; bases unmatched to any gene: 8. The CDR3 region has the DNA TGTGCCAGCAGCCAACGGATTACAGGGGAAGGAAACACCATATATTTT. Translating gives CASSQRITGEGNTIYF.

This chain uses TRBV9 with TRBJ1-1, with D possibly being TRBD1 (5 bases). This CDR3 is 16 amino acids long. Germline values: CDR1 SGDLS, CDR2 YYNGEE. V was pared by 0 bases and J by 1 base, with 13 bases between. This CDR3 reads CASSVGRRQKNTEAFF. Written as DNA, the CDR3 is TGTGCCAGCAGCGTAGGTCGACGACAGAAGAACACTGAAGCTTTCTTT.